The present T cell receptor beta chain was sequenced within a study of blood T cell repertoires in COVID-19. Looking at the study overall: T cells, B-cell-depleted T cells, or PBMCs provided the cDNA or gDNA that served as material.

The repertoire was sequenced with immunoSEQ multiplex PCR; TCRdb's copy has only in-frame clones and lacks some. The top ten clones hold over 13% of a sample with approximately 52,000 clones, more than 80% of them seen once. Germline V gene lookup returns CDR1 LNHDA and CDR2 SQIVND (reference sequence). With 4 bases removed from V and 4 bases from J, the gap between germline ends came to 13 bases. This CDR3 has 15 residues. The chain links TRBV19 to TRBJ2-2; D uncertain. The sequenced sample was peripheral blood. The TCR was taken from a human donor with active COVID-19. The donor label of this sample is uncertain. The CDR3 coding sequence is TGTGCCAGTAGTAGCTATTTTACGGGCACCGGGGAGCTGTTTTTT. Translated, it gives CASSSYFTGTGELFF.